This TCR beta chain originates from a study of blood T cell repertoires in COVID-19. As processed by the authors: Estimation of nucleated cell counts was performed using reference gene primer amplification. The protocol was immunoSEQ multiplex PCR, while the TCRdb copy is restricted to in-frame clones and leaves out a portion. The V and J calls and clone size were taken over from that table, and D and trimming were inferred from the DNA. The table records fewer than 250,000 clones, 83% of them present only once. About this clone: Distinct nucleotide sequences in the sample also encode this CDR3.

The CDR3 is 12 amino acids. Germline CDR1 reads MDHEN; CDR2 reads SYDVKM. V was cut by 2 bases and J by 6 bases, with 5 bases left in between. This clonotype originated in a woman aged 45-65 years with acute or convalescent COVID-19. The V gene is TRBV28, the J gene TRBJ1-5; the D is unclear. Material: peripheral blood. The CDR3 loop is CASSLTGQPQHF. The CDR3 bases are TGTGCCAGCAGTTTAACTGGTCAGCCCCAGCATTTT.